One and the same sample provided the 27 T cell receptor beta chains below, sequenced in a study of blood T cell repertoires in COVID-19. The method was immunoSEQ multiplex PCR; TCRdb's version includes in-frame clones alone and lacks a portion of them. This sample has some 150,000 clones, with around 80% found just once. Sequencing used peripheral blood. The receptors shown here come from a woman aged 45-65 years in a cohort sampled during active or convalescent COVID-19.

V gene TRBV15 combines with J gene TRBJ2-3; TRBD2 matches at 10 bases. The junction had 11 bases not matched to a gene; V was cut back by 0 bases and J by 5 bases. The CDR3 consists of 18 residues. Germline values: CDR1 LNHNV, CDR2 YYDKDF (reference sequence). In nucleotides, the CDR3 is TGTGCCACCAGCAGAGAGAGGGGGAGCGGGGGGGGTGGAGATACGCAGTATTTT. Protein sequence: CATSRERGSGGGGDTQYF.

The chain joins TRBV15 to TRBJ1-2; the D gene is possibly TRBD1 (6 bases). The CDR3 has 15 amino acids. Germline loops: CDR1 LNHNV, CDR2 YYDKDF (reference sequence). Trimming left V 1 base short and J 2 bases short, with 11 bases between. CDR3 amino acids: CATSRGGGQNYGYTF. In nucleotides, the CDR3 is TGTGCCACCAGCAGAGGGGGTGGACAGAACTATGGCTACACCTTC.

The CDR3 DNA follows: TGTGCCAGTAGTATTCAACCGGTCTTGAACACTGAAGCTTTCTTT. It is translated as CASSIQPVLNTEAFF. The V and J genes are TRBV19 and TRBJ1-1, with D hard to call. CDR1 and CDR2 from the germline V gene are LNHDA and SQIVND (reference sequence). The CDR3 covers 15 residues. Trimming pared 3 bases from V and 0 bases from J, leaving 11 bases between. The full variable domain, rest sourced from reference TRBV19 and TRBJ1-1, is DGGITQSPKYLFRKEGQNVTLSCEQNLNHDAMYWYRQDPGQGLRLIYYSQIVNDFQKGDIAEGYSVSREKKESFPLTVTSAQKNPTAFYLCASSIQPVLNTEAFFGQGTRLTVV.

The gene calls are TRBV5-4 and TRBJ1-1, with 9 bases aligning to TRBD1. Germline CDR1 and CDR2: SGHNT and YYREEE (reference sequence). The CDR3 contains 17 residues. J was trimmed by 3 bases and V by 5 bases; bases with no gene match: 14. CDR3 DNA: TGTGCCAGCAGGCGGGGACAGGGCTTGTTCTCGGACACTGAAGCTTTCTTT. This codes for CASRRGQGLFSDTEAFF.

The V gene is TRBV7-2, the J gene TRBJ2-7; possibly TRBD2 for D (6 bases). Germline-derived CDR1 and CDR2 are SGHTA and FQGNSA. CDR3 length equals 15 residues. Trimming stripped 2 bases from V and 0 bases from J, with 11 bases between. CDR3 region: CASSLWGVVSYEQYF. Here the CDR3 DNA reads TGTGCCAGCAGCTTATGGGGGGTAGTCTCCTACGAGCAGTACTTC.

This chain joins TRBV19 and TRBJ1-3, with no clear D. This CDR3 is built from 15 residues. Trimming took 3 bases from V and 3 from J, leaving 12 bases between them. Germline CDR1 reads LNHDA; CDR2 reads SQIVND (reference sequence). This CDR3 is CASSIPAGYGNTIYF. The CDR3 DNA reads TGTGCCAGTAGTATCCCCGCGGGTTATGGAAACACCATATATTTT.

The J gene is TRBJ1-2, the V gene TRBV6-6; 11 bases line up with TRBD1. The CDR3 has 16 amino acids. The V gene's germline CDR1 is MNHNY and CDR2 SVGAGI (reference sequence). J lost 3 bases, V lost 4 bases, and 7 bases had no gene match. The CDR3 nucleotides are TGTGCCAGCAGTTCCCGGACAGGGGGCGGCGACTATGGCTACACCTTC. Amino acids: CASSSRTGGGDYGYTF.

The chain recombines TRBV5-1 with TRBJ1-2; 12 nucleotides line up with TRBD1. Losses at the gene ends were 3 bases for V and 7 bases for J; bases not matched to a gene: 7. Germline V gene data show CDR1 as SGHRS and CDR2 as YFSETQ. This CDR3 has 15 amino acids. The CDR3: CASSSGDRGPVGYTF. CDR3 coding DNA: TGCGCCAGCAGCTCCGGGGACAGGGGGCCGGTTGGCTACACCTTC.

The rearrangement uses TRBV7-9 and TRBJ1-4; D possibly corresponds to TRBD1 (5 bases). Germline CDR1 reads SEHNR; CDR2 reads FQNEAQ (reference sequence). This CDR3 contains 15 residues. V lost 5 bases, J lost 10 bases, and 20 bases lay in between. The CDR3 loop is CASSPRTTPGGKLFF. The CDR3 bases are TGTGCCAGCAGCCCACGGACGACACCGGGGGGAAAACTGTTTTTT.

The CDR3 nucleotides read TGTGCCAGCAGCGCCTTTACAGGGGGAAATAATTCACCCCTCCACTTT. Amino acids: CASSAFTGGNNSPLHF. The chain links TRBV9 to TRBJ1-6, with 8 positions matching TRBD1. The CDR3 has 16 amino acids. V lost 3 bases and J lost 5; bases outside the gene matches: 7. The germline gives CDR1 SGDLS, CDR2 YYNGEE.

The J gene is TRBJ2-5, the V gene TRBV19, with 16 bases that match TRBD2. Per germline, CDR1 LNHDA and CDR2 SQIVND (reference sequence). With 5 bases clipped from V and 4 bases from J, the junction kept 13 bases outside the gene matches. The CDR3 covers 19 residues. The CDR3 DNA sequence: TGTGCCAGTAGTGCCCCGACGGGACTAGCGGGGGGGAGTGGAGAGACCCAGTACTTC. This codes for CASSAPTGLAGGSGETQYF.

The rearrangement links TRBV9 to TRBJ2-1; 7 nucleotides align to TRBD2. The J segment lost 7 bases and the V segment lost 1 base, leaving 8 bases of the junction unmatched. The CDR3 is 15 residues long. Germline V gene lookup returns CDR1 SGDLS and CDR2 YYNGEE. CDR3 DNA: TGTGCCAGCAGCGTAATGCGTGGGGGGGTTAATGAGCAGTTCTTC. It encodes CASSVMRGGVNEQFF.

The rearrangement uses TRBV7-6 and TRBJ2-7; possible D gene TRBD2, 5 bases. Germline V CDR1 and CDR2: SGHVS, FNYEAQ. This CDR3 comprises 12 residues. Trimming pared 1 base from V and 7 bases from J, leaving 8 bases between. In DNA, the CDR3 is TGTGCCAGCAGCTTAGAGGGAGTGGAGCAGTACTTC. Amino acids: CASSLEGVEQYF.

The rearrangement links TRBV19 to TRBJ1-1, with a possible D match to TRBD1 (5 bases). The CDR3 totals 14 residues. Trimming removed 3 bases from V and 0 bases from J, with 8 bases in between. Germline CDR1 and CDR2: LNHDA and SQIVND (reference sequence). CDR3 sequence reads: CASSIQGLNTEAFF. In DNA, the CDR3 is TGTGCCAGTAGTATTCAGGGCCTGAACACTGAAGCTTTCTTT.

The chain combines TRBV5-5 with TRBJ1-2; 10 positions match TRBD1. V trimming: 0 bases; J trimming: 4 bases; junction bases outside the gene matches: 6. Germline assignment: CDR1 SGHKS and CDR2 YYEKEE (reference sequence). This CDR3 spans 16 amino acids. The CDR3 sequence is CASSLGGTGVGYGYTF. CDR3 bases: TGTGCCAGCAGCTTGGGTGGGACAGGGGTCGGCTATGGCTACACCTTC.

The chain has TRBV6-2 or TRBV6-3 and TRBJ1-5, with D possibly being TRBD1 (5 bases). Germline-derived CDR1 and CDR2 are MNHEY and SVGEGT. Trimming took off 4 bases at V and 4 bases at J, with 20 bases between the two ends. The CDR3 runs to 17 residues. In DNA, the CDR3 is TGTGCCAGCAGTTTTCCAGTCAGGGTTTTTAAAAATCAGCCCCAGCATTTT. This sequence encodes CASSFPVRVFKNQPQHF.

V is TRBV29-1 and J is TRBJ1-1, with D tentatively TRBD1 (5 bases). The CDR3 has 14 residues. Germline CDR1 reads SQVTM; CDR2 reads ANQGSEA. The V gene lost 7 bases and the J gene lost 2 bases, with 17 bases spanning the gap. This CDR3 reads CSGIRTRGNTEAFF. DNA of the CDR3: TGCAGCGGTATCCGGACAAGGGGTAACACTGAAGCTTTCTTT.

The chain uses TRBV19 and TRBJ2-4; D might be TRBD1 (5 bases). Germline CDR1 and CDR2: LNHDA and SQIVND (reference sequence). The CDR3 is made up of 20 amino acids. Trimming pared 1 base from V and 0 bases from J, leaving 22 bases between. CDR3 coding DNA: TGTGCCAGTAGTATAGGTAACCAGCCCGAACAGGCTTCAGCCAAAAACATTCAGTACTTC. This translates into CASSIGNQPEQASAKNIQYF.

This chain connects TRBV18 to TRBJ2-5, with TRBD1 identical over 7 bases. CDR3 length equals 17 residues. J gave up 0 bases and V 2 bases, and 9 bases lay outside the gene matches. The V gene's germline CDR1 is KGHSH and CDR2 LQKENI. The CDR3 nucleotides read TGTGCCAGCTCACCATCACGACAGGGCCTTTACCAAGAGACCCAGTACTTC. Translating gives CASSPSRQGLYQETQYF.

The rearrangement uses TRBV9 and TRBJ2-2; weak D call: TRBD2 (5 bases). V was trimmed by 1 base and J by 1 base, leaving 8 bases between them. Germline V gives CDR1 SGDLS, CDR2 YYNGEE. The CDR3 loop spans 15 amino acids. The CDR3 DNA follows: TGTGCCAGCAGCGTAAGGACTCAGAACACCGGGGAGCTGTTTTTT. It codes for CASSVRTQNTGELFF.

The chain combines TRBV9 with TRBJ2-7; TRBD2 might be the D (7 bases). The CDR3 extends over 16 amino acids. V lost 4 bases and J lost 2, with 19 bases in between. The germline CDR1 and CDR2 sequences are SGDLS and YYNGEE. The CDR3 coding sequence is TGTGCCAGCAGCCCCGGGGGGCAATTAATCGCCTACGAGCAGTACTTC. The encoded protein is CASSPGGQLIAYEQYF.

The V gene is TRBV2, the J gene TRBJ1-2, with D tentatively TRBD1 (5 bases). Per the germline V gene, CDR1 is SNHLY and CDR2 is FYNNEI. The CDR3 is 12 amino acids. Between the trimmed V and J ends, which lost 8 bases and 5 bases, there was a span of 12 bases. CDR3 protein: CASGEGRYGYTF. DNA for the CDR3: TGTGCCAGCGGGGAGGGACGGTATGGCTACACCTTC. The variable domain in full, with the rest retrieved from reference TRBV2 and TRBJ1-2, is EPEVTQTPSHQVTQMGQEVILRCVPISNHLYFYWYRQILGQKVEFLVSFYNNEISEKSEIFDDQFSVERPDGSNFTLKIRSTKLEDSAMYFCASGEGRYGYTFGSGTRLTVV.

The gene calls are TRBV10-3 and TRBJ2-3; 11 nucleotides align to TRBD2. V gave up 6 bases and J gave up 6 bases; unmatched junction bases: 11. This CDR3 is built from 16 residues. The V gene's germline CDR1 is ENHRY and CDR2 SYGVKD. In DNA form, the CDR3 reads TGTGCCATCAGCCTGACTAGCGGGGTCGTATCGGATACGCAGTATTTT. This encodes CAISLTSGVVSDTQYF.

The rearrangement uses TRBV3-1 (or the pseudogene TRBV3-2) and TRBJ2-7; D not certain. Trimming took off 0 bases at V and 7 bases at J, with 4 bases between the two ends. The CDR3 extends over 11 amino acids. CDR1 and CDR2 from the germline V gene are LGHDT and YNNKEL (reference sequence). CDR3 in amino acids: CASSQEQEQYF. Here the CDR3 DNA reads TGTGCCAGCAGCCAAGAACAGGAGCAGTACTTC.

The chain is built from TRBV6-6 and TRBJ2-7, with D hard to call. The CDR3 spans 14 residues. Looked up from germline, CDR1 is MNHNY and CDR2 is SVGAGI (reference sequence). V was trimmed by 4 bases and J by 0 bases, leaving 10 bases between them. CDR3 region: CASSLTGSSYEQYF. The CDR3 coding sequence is TGTGCCAGCAGTTTGACGGGTAGCTCCTACGAGCAGTACTTC.

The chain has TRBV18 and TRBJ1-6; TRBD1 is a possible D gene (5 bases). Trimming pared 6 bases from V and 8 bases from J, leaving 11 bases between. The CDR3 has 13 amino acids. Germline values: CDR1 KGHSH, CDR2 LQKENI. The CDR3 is CASSGGDYSPLHF. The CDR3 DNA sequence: TGTGCCAGCTCGGGAGGGGACTATTCACCCCTCCACTTT.

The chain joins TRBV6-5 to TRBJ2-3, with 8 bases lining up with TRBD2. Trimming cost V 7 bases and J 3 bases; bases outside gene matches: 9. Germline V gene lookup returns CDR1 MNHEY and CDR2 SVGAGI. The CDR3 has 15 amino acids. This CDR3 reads CASTERGGPTDTQYF. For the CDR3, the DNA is TGTGCCAGCACCGAACGGGGGGGGCCGACAGATACGCAGTATTTT.